The text below deals with one T cell receptor beta chain. The antigen is unknown. The V gene's germline CDR1 is SGHVS and CDR2 FQNEAQ. The CDR3 totals 13 residues. Deletions cut 5 bases from V and 6 bases from J, with 11 bases between. The source of the sample is a study of T-cell reconstitution after alpha-beta-depleted transplantation in children. Study findings and constraints: The high TCRbeta diversity at day 60 in some patients came from surviving recipient T cells and thymic progenitors. Diversity and T-cell counts at one year after transplant derived mostly from new T cells. It was reported that alpha-beta T cells came from several hundred expanded graft clones (about two months after transplant).

Preparation of the TCRbeta library involved a method that used unique molecular identifiers. TCRdb fed the PCR reads into MiXCR, producing one record per CDR3 protein. The profile shows almost 500,000 distinct CDR3 sequences, roughly 10% of them singletons. The TCR originated in a child aged 2-9 years with inherited bone marrow failure, due to receive a stem cell transplant. The specimen was PBMCs, collected before TCRalphabeta/CD19-depleted stem cell transplant. The chain uses TRBV7-8 and TRBJ2-1, with a weak D call TRBD1 (5 bases). In nucleotides, the CDR3 is TGTGCCAGCAGCGTAGGGGTTGGCAATGAGCAGTTCTTC. Its translation: CASSVGVGNEQFF.